What follows describes a single T cell receptor beta chain. What it recognizes is unknown. This CDR3 is 15 amino acids long. A 5'RACE template switching approach incorporating UMIs was used to make TCR beta cDNA. TCRdb processed the 5' RACE reads again and assigns one entry to each CDR3 protein, with no DNA. The sample has 150,000 or so distinct CDR3 sequences. The data originate from a study of T cells expressing NK-cell markers. The overall study: Sequencing of TCR beta repertoires drew on sorted CD3+CD56+NKG2C+, CD3+CD56+NKG2C- and CD3+CD56-NKG2C+ T cells.

The study, taken as a whole, reports: Top CD8+ clonotypes included the dominant CD3+CD56+NKG2C+ clonotypes in roughly 6 donors.

V gene TRBV12-3 or TRBV12-4 combines with J gene TRBJ2-1; the TCRdb D gene call, TRBD2, has no DNA to confirm it. The sequenced material came from blood T cells: a sorted CD56 or NKG2C T cell subset, CD4+ or CD8+ T cells, or bulk PBMC T cells (not recorded which). This TCR derives from a woman aged 18-70 years in good health. The CDR3: CASTLTGTSSNEQFF.